The 20 T cell receptor beta chains below all came from one sample that was sequenced in a study of blood T cells in healthy people across ages. A J-beta primer mix and a sample-barcoded 5' primer were used in a second PCR of roughly 7 to 12 cycles. TCRdb re-analysed the 5' RACE reads in MiXCR, keeping a single row per CDR3 protein. The sample lists around 870,000 distinct CDR3 sequences, 29% seen once, with 15% to 20% in the top ten. The sample consisted of blood. Receptors were obtained from a woman of 80 years or more in good health.

CDR3 sequence (DNA): TGTCCCCCACCCCCCGGGGCCGAGGTGCAACCGAACACTGAAGCTTTCTTT. Translated: CPPPPGAEVQPNTEAFF. V usage is TRBV12-5 and J usage is TRBJ1-1; D possibly corresponds to TRBD1 (5 bases). The CDR3 is 17 residues long. CDR1 is LGHNT and CDR2 is FRNRAP in the germline V gene. The whole variable domain, filled in from reference TRBV12-5 and TRBJ1-1, reads DARVTQTPRHKVTEMGQEVTMRCQPILGHNTVFWYRQTMMQGLELLAYFRNRAPLDDSGMPKDRFSAEMPDATLATLKIQPSEPRDSAVYFCPPPPGAEVQPNTEAFFGQGTRLTVV.

The chain has TRBV20-1 and TRBJ1-1, with a weak D call TRBD1 (5 bases). The CDR3 extends over 14 amino acids. V was shortened by 0 bases and J by 3 bases, with 11 bases between the two germline ends. CDR1 DFQATT and CDR2 SNEGSKA come from the germline V gene (reference sequence). The CDR3 sequence is CSARDQGRYTEAFF. As DNA, the CDR3 is TGCAGTGCTAGAGATCAGGGCCGATACACTGAAGCTTTCTTT.

This clonotype was counted many times. The J gene is TRBJ1-2, the V gene TRBV6-1; no clear D gene. The CDR3 extends over 11 amino acids. Germline lookup yields CDR1 MNHNS and CDR2 SASEGT. Deletions cut 4 bases from V and 7 bases from J, with 7 bases between. The CDR3, as DNA: TGTGCCAGCAGTGCCGTTGGTGGCTACACCTTC. Residues: CASSAVGGYTF.

The V and J genes are TRBV7-2 and TRBJ2-7; 9 bases map to TRBD1. Germline V gene lookup returns CDR1 SGHTA and CDR2 FQGNSA. The V and J ends lost 4 bases and 7 bases, in that order; junction bases with no gene match: 14. The CDR3 covers 16 residues. CDR3 amino acids: CASSSPPGTGRREQYF. The CDR3 DNA reads TGTGCCAGCAGCTCTCCCCCCGGGACAGGGAGGCGGGAGCAGTACTTC. Filled out from reference TRBV7-2 and TRBJ2-7, the complete variable domain reads GAGVSQSPSNKVTEKGKDVELRCDPISGHTALYWYRQSLGQGLEFLIYFQGNSAPDKSGLPSDRFSAERTGGSVSTLTIQRTQQEDSAVYLCASSSPPGTGRREQYFGPGTRLTVT.

At least ten counts were recorded for this clonotype. J is TRBJ2-6 and V is TRBV10-2, with no clear D. The germline CDR1 and CDR2 sequences are WSHSY and SAAADI. The CDR3 is made up of 16 amino acids. V was clipped by 1 base and J by 0 bases, with 7 bases between them. CDR3 sequence reads: CASSEFRRSGANVLTF. The CDR3 DNA is TGCGCCAGCAGTGAGTTCCGGCGCTCTGGGGCCAACGTCCTGACTTTC.

This clonotype was found a few times. J is TRBJ2-2 and V is TRBV6-5, with a weak D call TRBD2 (6 bases). Germline V gene data show CDR1 as MNHEY and CDR2 as SVGAGI. V lost 7 bases and J 0 bases, leaving 15 bases between the germline ends. This CDR3 is 16 amino acids long. In DNA form, the CDR3 reads TGTGCCAGCACCCCTGGGACTGTCGCGAACACCGGGGAGCTGTTTTTT. Translating gives CASTPGTVANTGELFF.

This clonotype has at least ten counts. J is TRBJ2-5 and V is TRBV10-3, with a tentative D call TRBD2 (7 bases). Germline V CDR1 and CDR2: ENHRY, SYGVKD. CDR3 length equals 15 residues. Trimming cost V 2 bases and J 2 bases, with 12 bases left between them. The CDR3 DNA sequence: TGTGCCATCAGTGAGCGGGGGGCCGTACAAGAGACCCAGTACTTC. The encoded protein is CAISERGAVQETQYF.

In the case of this clonotype: This may arise from a read error, as a much more abundant clone is one base away. This chain links TRBV7-9 with TRBJ2-7; D is unclear. The J call may be mistaken, given a closer DNA end match to TRBJ2-5. Looked up from germline, CDR1 is SEHNR and CDR2 is FQNEAQ (reference sequence). The CDR3 totals 15 residues. In DNA form, the CDR3 reads TGTGCCAGCAGCTTAGCGGGCTGCACAAAAGAGACCCAGTACTTC. Encoded protein: CASSLAGCTKETQYF.

This clonotype was picked up many times. The rearrangement joins TRBV7-8 to TRBJ2-7, with TRBD1 matching over 7 bases. V shed 2 bases and J 2 bases; nucleotides not matched to a gene: 6. The CDR3 covers 15 residues. CDR1 and CDR2 from the germline V gene are SGHVS and FQNEAQ. The CDR3 sequence: CASSLNRGPTYEQYF. CDR3 bases: TGTGCCAGCAGCTTAAACAGGGGCCCCACCTACGAGCAGTACTTC.

As to this clonotype: A much larger clone is a single base away; this may be a read error. The rearrangement uses TRBV29-1 and TRBJ2-1, with 8 bases lining up with TRBD1. The J segment lost 8 bases and the V segment lost 7 bases, leaving 13 bases of the junction unmatched. The V gene's germline CDR1 is SQVTM and CDR2 ANQGSEA. The CDR3 covers 14 residues. The CDR3 nucleotides read TGCAGCGCCCGAGTAGGGGCAGGGGGCGATGAGCAGTTCTTC. Amino acids: CSARVGAGGDEQFF.

V and J are TRBV10-3 and TRBJ2-1, with 11 bases matching TRBD2. Unmatched junction bases numbered 7, after V lost 8 bases and J lost 4 bases. CDR1 is ENHRY and CDR2 is SYGVKD in the germline V gene. There are 15 residues in the CDR3. CDR3 DNA: TGTGCCATCGGTGGGGGACTAGCGGCTTACAATGAGCAGTTCTTC. Its protein is CAIGGGLAAYNEQFF.

This clonotype was detected ten times or more. The chain is built from TRBV7-2 and TRBJ2-5, with D unclear. The CDR3 contains 12 residues. The V and J ends lost 2 bases and 4 bases respectively, with 5 bases between them. Germline CDR1 reads SGHTA; CDR2 reads FQGNSA. In DNA, the CDR3 is TGTGCCAGCAGCTTAAGGACAGAGACCCAGTACTTC. Residues: CASSLRTETQYF.

The V call is TRBV6-5, the J call TRBJ1-2; the D is unclear. The CDR3 sequence is 13 residues long. Per germline, CDR1 MNHEY and CDR2 SVGAGI. Trimming pared 5 bases from V and 7 bases from J, leaving 14 bases between. The CDR3 is CASSPRQKGGYTF. In DNA form, the CDR3 reads TGTGCCAGCAGTCCCCGACAAAAGGGTGGCTACACCTTC.

The chain recombines TRBV27 with TRBJ1-5, with 8 bases identical to TRBD1. The trim removed 8 bases at V and 5 bases at J, leaving 11 bases unmatched. Per the germline V gene, CDR1 is MNHEY and CDR2 is SMNVEV (reference sequence). The CDR3 length is 15 residues. The DNA for the CDR3 is TGTGCCAGCCGTCGAGGACAGGGAAGGTATCAGCCCCAGCATTTT. This codes for CASRRGQGRYQPQHF.

Note on this clonotype: Germline and junction disagree at one end, which may indicate a read error. V and J are TRBV5-1 and TRBJ2-7; TRBD1 matches at 8 bases. In germline, CDR1 is SGHRS, CDR2 YFSETQ. This CDR3 spans 15 amino acids. As DNA, the CDR3 is TGCGCCAGTAGCTTGTCGTGGACAGGGTACAATGAGCAGTACTTC. Translating gives CASSLSWTGYNEQYF. Variable domain in full (rest from reference TRBV5-1 and TRBJ2-7): KAGVTQTPRYLIKTRGQQVTLSCSPISGHRSVSWYQQTPGQGLQFLFEYFSETQRNKGNFPGRFSGRQFSNSRSEMNVSTLELGDSALYLCASSLSWTGYNEQYFGPGTRLTVT.

This clonotype was observed at least ten times. The rearrangement uses TRBV6-2 or TRBV6-3 and TRBJ1-2; D ambiguous. Deletions cut 5 bases from V and 0 bases from J, with 10 bases between. CDR1 and CDR2 from the germline V gene are MNHEY and SVGEGT. The CDR3 has 14 amino acids. This CDR3 is CASSPVDANYGYTF. Written as DNA, the CDR3 is TGTGCCAGCAGTCCAGTTGACGCTAACTATGGCTACACCTTC.

This sequence joins TRBV20-1 and TRBJ1-1, with D possibly matching TRBD1 (5 bases). Germline assignment: CDR1 DFQATT and CDR2 SNEGSKA (reference sequence). The V gene lost 4 bases and the J gene lost 2 bases, with 14 bases spanning the gap. The CDR3 has 14 residues. This chain's CDR3 is CSATEGHRNTEAFF. DNA of the CDR3: TGCAGTGCTACCGAGGGGCACCGAAACACTGAAGCTTTCTTT.

Comment on this clonotype: A much larger clone lies a single base off, so this may be a read error. The chain is built from TRBV12-3 or TRBV12-4 and TRBJ2-3, with 8 nucleotides matching TRBD1. This CDR3 contains 16 residues. Trimming took 5 bases from V and 7 from J; bases not matched to a gene: 14. The CDR3 DNA reads as TGTGCCAGCAGTGCCCGACAGGGGCGGAAGGCAAATACGCAGTATTTT. This encodes CASSARQGRKANTQYF.

This clonotype was counted ten times or more. This rearrangement joins TRBV4-3 to TRBJ2-4, with D perhaps being TRBD1 or TRBD2 (6 bases each). Trimming removed 1 base from V and 8 bases from J, with 21 bases in between. The CDR3 sequence is 17 residues long. Per the germline V gene, CDR1 is LGHNA and CDR2 is YSLEER. The CDR3 is CASSQGVSRGRHHIQYF. As DNA, the CDR3 is TGCGCCAGCAGCCAAGGAGTTAGTCGGGGGCGCCATCACATTCAGTACTTC.

Comments on this clonotype: Germline and junction disagree at one end, which may indicate a read error. V and J are TRBV29-1 and TRBJ2-2, with D perhaps TRBD1 (6 bases). Germline V gene data show CDR1 as SQVTM and CDR2 as ANQGSEA. The CDR3 runs 14 residues. The DNA for the CDR3 is TGCAGCGTTATGGGACACCTGAACACCGGGGAGCTGTGTTTT. It specifies CSVMGHLNTGELCF.